The subject of this entry is one T cell receptor (beta chain). The CDR3 is 13 amino acids. CDR1 and CDR2 from the germline V gene are SGHRS and YFSETQ. Trimming cost V 0 bases and J 7 bases; bases outside gene matches: 2. These data originate in a study of T cell changes during pregnancy in multiple sclerosis. Profiled with immunoSEQ multiplex PCR; TCRdb holds only in-frame clones, not every one. The data show about 59,000 clones, with roughly 94% seen just once and 2.5% to 3% held by the top ten. Sample: CD8+ T cells from peripheral blood mononuclear cells, taken after pregnancy. This TCR came from a female donor with multiple sclerosis, enrolled in a pregnancy study. The V gene is TRBV5-1, the J gene TRBJ1-1; 8 bases line up with TRBD1. The CDR3 here is CASSLGTGFEAFF. The DNA for the CDR3 is TGCGCCAGCAGCTTGGGGACAGGGTTTGAAGCTTTCTTT.